One and the same sample provided the 9 T cell receptor beta chains below, sequenced in a study of blood T cell repertoires in COVID-19. The data were produced by immunoSEQ multiplex PCR, yet TCRdb's version contains in-frame clones alone and is incomplete. The repertoire holds about 480,000 clones, with 88% as singletons. Sequencing input: PBMCs or T cells enriched from blood (not recorded which). All receptors come from a woman between 35 and 50 years old who had recovered from COVID-19.

The chain has TRBV15 and TRBJ1-2; TRBD1 matches 7 bases. CDR1 LNHNV and CDR2 YYDKDF come from the germline V gene (reference sequence). The length of the CDR3 is 22 residues. V was pared by 0 bases and J by 1 base, with 23 bases of the junction left unmatched. The CDR3 reads CATSRDKDIPDGRGHFNYGYTF. CDR3 DNA sequence: TGTGCCACCAGCAGAGATAAGGACATACCAGACGGGAGGGGGCACTTTAACTATGGCTACACCTTC.

The rearrangement links TRBV28 to TRBJ1-5, with TRBD1 identical over 7 bases. Per germline, CDR1 MDHEN and CDR2 SYDVKM. The CDR3 is 13 amino acids. J lost 7 bases, V lost 6 bases, and 6 bases had no gene match. The DNA for the CDR3 is TGTGCCAGCAGCCTACAGGGGTTCCAGCCCCAGCATTTT. Residues: CASSLQGFQPQHF.

This clone was observed a handful of times. This chain joins TRBV2 and TRBJ1-5, with TRBD1 as a possible D gene (5 bases). The length of the CDR3 is 13 residues. V dropped 5 bases and J dropped 4 bases, with 9 bases sitting between them. CDR1 and CDR2 (germline): SNHLY, FYNNEI. CDR3 loop: CASSPGTNQPQHF. The DNA for the CDR3 is TGTGCCAGCAGTCCCGGGACTAATCAGCCCCAGCATTTT.

This chain connects TRBV13 to TRBJ2-7, with D possibly being TRBD1 (6 bases). Germline assignment: CDR1 PRHDT and CDR2 FYEKMQ (reference sequence). This CDR3 is built from 15 residues. V gave up 5 bases and J gave up 2 bases, with 16 bases separating them. For the CDR3, the DNA is TGTGCCAGCAGCGAAGGAGGTGGGGGCACCTACGAGCAGTACTTC. Protein: CASSEGGGGTYEQYF.

This chain uses TRBV7-8 with TRBJ2-5, with 7 bases that match TRBD1. Germline-derived CDR1 and CDR2 are SGHVS and FQNEAQ. The V gene end was trimmed by 4 bases and the J gene end by 4 bases; junction bases not matched to a gene: 12. The CDR3 has 16 residues. The CDR3, as DNA: TGTGCCAGCAGCTCCACCTCCGGACAGGCGAGAGAGACCCAGTACTTC. Translation gives CASSSTSGQARETQYF.

Here the CDR3 reads CASSQESGTASYGYTF. The DNA of the CDR3 is TGTGCCAGCAGCCAAGAGTCCGGGACAGCGTCCTATGGCTACACCTTC. The V gene is TRBV3-1 (or the pseudogene TRBV3-2), the J gene TRBJ1-2, with 7 bases fitting TRBD1. Trimming took 0 bases from V and 4 from J; bases not matched to a gene: 8. Germline loops: CDR1 LGHDT, CDR2 YNNKEL (reference sequence). The length of the CDR3 is 16 residues.

This clone appeared a few times. The chain couples TRBV4-3 to TRBJ2-7, with 7 nucleotides matching TRBD2. The CDR3 covers 15 residues. With V trimmed by 3 bases and J by 2 bases, 7 bases remained unmatched. The germline V gene encodes CDR1 LGHNA and CDR2 YSLEER. For the CDR3, the DNA is TGCGCCAGCAGCCACGGTCCTAGCGGCACCTACGAGCAGTACTTC. Translating it yields CASSHGPSGTYEQYF.

The rearrangement joins TRBV18 to TRBJ1-6; 8 nucleotides line up with TRBD1. J gave up 8 bases and V 6 bases, and 12 bases lay outside the gene matches. This CDR3 is 16 amino acids long. The germline gives CDR1 KGHSH, CDR2 LQKENI. The CDR3 region is CASSPLPRQGHSPLHF. As DNA, the CDR3 is TGTGCCAGCTCGCCTCTACCGAGACAGGGGCATTCACCCCTCCACTTT.

This sequence joins TRBV7-2 and TRBJ2-2; D call uncertain. V lost 2 bases, J lost 6 bases, and 10 bases lay in between. The CDR3 is 14 residues long. Germline V gives CDR1 SGHTA, CDR2 FQGNSA. This CDR3 is CASSLQWSAGELFF. The CDR3 DNA reads TGTGCCAGCAGCTTACAGTGGTCTGCCGGGGAGCTGTTTTTT.